This T cell receptor beta chain comes out of a study of T cell responses to AZD1222 COVID-19 vaccine. The wider study: Second-dose intervals of approximately 4 or approximately 12 weeks were pooled.

The germline CDR1 and CDR2 sequences are SGHRS and YFSETQ. The V and J ends lost 0 bases and 2 bases respectively, with 8 bases between them. This CDR3 is built from 14 residues. Study-wide points: Targets within unmutated variant regions were reportedly found for nearly half of spike-specific TCRs.

In the case of this clone: Its antigen is unknown.

Clones were sequenced by immunoSEQ multiplex PCR, and TCRdb holds only the in-frame ones, with some missing. The repertoire includes approximately 120,000 clones, around nine tenths of them detected once, and about 27% sits in the top ten. This TCR derives from an adult in good health. The chain carries TRBV5-1 and TRBJ2-5, with D unresolved. This material consisted of peripheral blood, taken on day 0 of AZD1222 vaccination. CDR3 DNA sequence: TGCGCCAGCAGCTTGGGGTGGGTTCAAGAGACCCAGTACTTC. Residues: CASSLGWVQETQYF.